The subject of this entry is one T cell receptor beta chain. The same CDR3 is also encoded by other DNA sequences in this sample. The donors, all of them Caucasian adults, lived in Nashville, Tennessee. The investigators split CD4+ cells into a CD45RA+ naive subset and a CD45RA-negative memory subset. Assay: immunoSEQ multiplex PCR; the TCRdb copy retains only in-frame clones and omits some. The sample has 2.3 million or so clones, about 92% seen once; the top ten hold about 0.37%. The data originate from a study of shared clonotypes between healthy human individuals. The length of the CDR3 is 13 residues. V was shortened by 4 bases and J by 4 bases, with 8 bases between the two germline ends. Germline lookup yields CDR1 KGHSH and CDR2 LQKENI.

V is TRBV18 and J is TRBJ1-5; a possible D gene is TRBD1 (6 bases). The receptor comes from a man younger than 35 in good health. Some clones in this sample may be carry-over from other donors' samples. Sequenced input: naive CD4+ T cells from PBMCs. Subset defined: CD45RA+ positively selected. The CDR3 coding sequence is TGTGCCAGCTCACAAGGGGGGAATCAGCCCCAGCATTTT. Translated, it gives CASSQGGNQPQHF.